The source of this T cell receptor beta chain is a study of T cells after yellow fever vaccination (dated by TCRdb to about 2019). With regard to the full study: Libraries from fractions with low cell numbers were prepared with the SMART-Seq v4 Ultra Low Input RNA kit. To follow T-cell clones before and after primary and booster YFV17D yellow fever vaccination, bulk TCR alpha and beta repertoires were sequenced over time. Two healthy male donors, one aged 18 to 29 and one aged 30 to 40 years, made up the cohort. Bulk PBMC replicates and cell subsets were isolated from blood drawn at multiple timepoints before and after both primary and secondary immunization. What the authors observed across the whole study: Computational filtering was needed because FACS-sorted repertoires could contain abundant contaminating clonotypes from the bulk population. After the booster, most of the clones that had expanded following primary vaccination were detected again (roughly 97% of CD4 and 85% to 90% of CD8), which suggests that memory was broadly maintained. A small share of clonotypes was detected in both CD4 and CD8 compartments, with the overlap likely arising from convergent recombination. The secondary T-cell response was found to be weaker but faster than the primary response, with a peak reached on day 5 rather than on day 15. The study included only two donors, which limits how far the findings can be generalized.

Comment on this clonotype: Its antigen is unknown. Per-nucleotide qualities are absent, and no much larger clonotype sits a single base away.

TCR cDNA was synthesized by 5'RACE template switching, which introduced a universal primer site and unique molecular identifiers. cDNA synthesis was primed from both the TCR alpha and TCR beta constant segments. Library amplification used two PCR steps, and the second PCR step added sample barcodes and sequencing adapters. Libraries were sequenced on Illumina HiSeq 2500 (2x100 bp) or NovaSeq (2x150 bp). The authors' pipeline ran thus. Demultiplexing of reads and collapsing into UMI consensus sequences were performed with MIGEC, and V(D)J alignment was carried out with MiXCR. Using edgeR on replicate PBMC samples, clonotypes were called vaccine-responding if FDR was below 0.01 and the log2 fold change was above 5 up to day 15. Each bulk clonotype received a CD4 or CD8 identity based on whether the sequenced CD4 or CD8 repertoire contained that clonotype at higher abundance. TCRdb reworked the public reads: Q25 trimming with fastp, MiXCR clone assembly, productive beta chains retained. Records with the same CDR3 protein are collapsed into one entry carrying the most frequent genes and DNA. These V and J calls are TCRdb output, not the study's own analysis. The sample data list under 550,000 distinct CDR3 sequences, and just over 20% of these were observed just once. In total, the top ten clones hold roughly a sixth of the sample.

The germline V gene (reference sequence) yields DFQATT for CDR1 and SNEGSKA for CDR2. Trimming removed 3 bases from V and 5 bases from J; the gene matches leave 2 bases unexplained. Spanning cysteine to phenylalanine, the CDR3 consists of 13 amino acids. Solely the CDR3 DNA is kept, with 39 bases framed from the first base. The sample's treatment or condition label is to be understood as: live attenuated yellow fever vaccine strain. Two biological replicates of bulk PBMCs were collected at each blood-draw timepoint. PBMCs were isolated from peripheral blood using a standard Ficoll-Paque protocol. TriZol was used to extract RNA from bulk PBMCs, from CD4 and CD8 fractions, and from dextramer-positive and dextramer-negative fractions.

This clonotype was obtained from a young man who received the YFV17D yellow fever vaccine. The rearrangement joined TRBV20-1 to TRBJ2-2; the central 8 bases match TRBD1. This material consisted of PBMCs, taken roughly 20 days after the first yellow fever vaccination. The encoded CDR3 is CSARQGATGELFF. Here is the DNA: TGCAGTGCTAGGCAGGGGGCGACCGGGGAGCTGTTTTTT.